These 4 T cell receptor beta chains came from one sample sequenced in a study of cytomegalovirus exposure and HLA in healthy donors. Primers included in the PCR were 60 Vbeta and 13 Jbeta primers. The method was immunoSEQ multiplex PCR; TCRdb's version includes in-frame clones alone and lacks a portion of them. The sample shows more than 95,000 clones, more than 15% of them seen only once. The sample consisted of PBMCs. These receptor sequences come from a female donor in good health and CMV-seropositive.

The chain links TRBV12-5 to TRBJ2-3; TRBD1 agrees at 8 bases. There are 15 residues in the CDR3. The V segment lost 3 bases and the J segment 5 bases; nucleotides outside the gene matches: 7. Germline-derived CDR1 and CDR2 are LGHNT and FRNRAP. CDR3 sequence (DNA): TGTGCTAGTGGTTTCGTCAGGGGGCGAATAGATACGCAGTATTTT. Translated, it gives CASGFVRGRIDTQYF.

Only a few counts were recorded for this clone. This chain links TRBV9 with TRBJ2-5; TRBD2 matches 7 bases. The trim removed 0 bases at V and 5 bases at J, leaving 7 bases unmatched. Germline values: CDR1 SGDLS, CDR2 YYNGEE. This CDR3 contains 15 residues. The CDR3 region is CASSVVGGVSETQYF. CDR3 DNA: TGTGCCAGCAGCGTAGTTGGGGGGGTGAGTGAGACCCAGTACTTC.

This clone was observed a handful of times. V usage is TRBV5-8 and J usage is TRBJ1-2; possible D gene TRBD1, 5 bases. Germline V gene sequence: CDR1 SGHTS, CDR2 YDEGEE. This CDR3 has 14 amino acids. Between the trimmed V and J ends, which lost 2 bases and 7 bases, there was a span of 15 bases. The CDR3 DNA follows: TGTGCCAGCAGCTTCACCCATGGAACAGGTGGCTACACCTTC. Translation gives CASSFTHGTGGYTF.

V gene TRBV27 combines with J gene TRBJ2-7; 7 nucleotides line up with TRBD2. CDR1 and CDR2 (germline): MNHEY, SMNVEV (reference sequence). This CDR3 is 13 amino acids long. V shed 3 bases and J 7 bases; nucleotides not matched to a gene: 6. The CDR3 coding sequence is TGTGCCAGCAGTTTCAAAGCGGGATATGAGCAGTACTTC. Protein: CASSFKAGYEQYF.